The 2 T cell receptor beta chains below were found in one sample sequenced in a study of T cells expressing NK-cell markers. Using the 5' RACE reads, TCRdb records one entry per CDR3 protein without DNA. The repertoire table contains some 110,000 distinct CDR3 sequences. The sequencing input was blood T cells: a sorted CD56 or NKG2C T cell subset, CD4+ or CD8+ T cells, or bulk PBMC T cells (not recorded which). All receptors derive from a woman aged 18 to 75 in good health.

CDR3 amino acids: CASSFSYSPLHF. The chain recombines TRBV5-6 with TRBJ1-6. Germline values: CDR1 SGHDT, CDR2 YYEEEE. The CDR3 sequence is 12 residues long.

The V gene is TRBV12-3 or TRBV12-4, the J gene TRBJ2-2; the TRBD2 assignment by TCRdb is unverifiable without DNA. The CDR3 consists of 15 residues. CDR3 loop: CASSPGGPGTGELFF.